These 6 T cell receptor beta chains were sequenced from one sample in a study of shared clonotypes between healthy human individuals. The data were produced by immunoSEQ multiplex PCR, yet TCRdb's version contains in-frame clones alone and is incomplete. The table lists approximately 640,000 clones, about 78% of them singletons. Sequenced input: memory CD4+ T cells sorted from blood. Specified subset: CD45RA-negative fraction. All receptors derive from a woman aged 25 to 39 in good health.

This chain links TRBV19 with TRBJ2-2; weak D call: TRBD2 (5 bases). The CDR3 extends over 15 amino acids. Germline V gene lookup returns CDR1 LNHDA and CDR2 SQIVND (reference sequence). The V end lost 3 bases, the J end lost 7 bases, and 15 bases lay between the germline ends. CDR3 in DNA: TGTGCCAGTAGTATCGTCACTAGGGTCGGCGGGGAGCTGTTTTTT. Protein sequence: CASSIVTRVGGELFF.

The table lists this clone with many counts. The sample has other DNA sequences that encode this CDR3 too. The V and J genes are TRBV5-1 and TRBJ1-1; D is unresolved. V lost 0 bases, J lost 2 bases, and 8 bases lay in between. The germline V gene has CDR1 SGHRS and CDR2 YFSETQ. This CDR3 contains 14 residues. CDR3 DNA sequence: TGCGCCAGCAGCTTGGGGCAAATTAACACTGAAGCTTTCTTT. This sequence encodes CASSLGQINTEAFF. Filled out from reference TRBV5-1 and TRBJ1-1, the complete variable domain reads KAGVTQTPRYLIKTRGQQVTLSCSPISGHRSVSWYQQTPGQGLQFLFEYFSETQRNKGNFPGRFSGRQFSNSRSEMNVSTLELGDSALYLCASSLGQINTEAFFGQGTRLTVV.

The chain joins TRBV28 to TRBJ2-1; D is uncertain. Germline CDR1 reads MDHEN; CDR2 reads SYDVKM. The V end lost 6 bases, the J end lost 4 bases, and 4 bases lay between the germline ends. CDR3 length equals 11 residues. The CDR3 sequence: CASRRYNEQFF. The CDR3 DNA sequence: TGTGCCAGCAGACGTTACAATGAGCAGTTCTTC.

This clone was picked up many times. V usage is TRBV25-1 and J usage is TRBJ2-1, with a possible D match to TRBD1 (6 bases). This CDR3 has 17 amino acids. Trimming stripped 1 base from V and 3 bases from J, with 16 bases between. Germline assignment: CDR1 MGHDK and CDR2 SYGVNS. Written as DNA, the CDR3 is TGTGCCAGCAGTGAATCCCCCAGGGGCCTTATCTACAATGAGCAGTTCTTC. Translating it yields CASSESPRGLIYNEQFF.

V usage is TRBV28 and J usage is TRBJ2-7; a possible D gene is TRBD2 (6 bases). Trimming stripped 2 bases from V and 2 bases from J, with 10 bases between. The length of the CDR3 is 14 residues. Looked up from germline, CDR1 is MDHEN and CDR2 is SYDVKM. This CDR3 is CASSLGGATYEQYF. The CDR3 DNA follows: TGTGCCAGCAGTTTAGGAGGGGCCACCTACGAGCAGTACTTC.

Concerning this clone: The sample has other DNA sequences that encode this CDR3 too. V is TRBV11-2 and J is TRBJ1-3; D gene ambiguous. Germline V gene data show CDR1 as SGHAT and CDR2 as FQNNGV. The V end was cut by 1 base, the J end by 0 bases, with 4 bases between. The CDR3 loop spans 14 amino acids. Written as DNA, the CDR3 is TGTGCCAGCAGCTTAGGGGGCTCTGGAAACACCATATATTTT. Its translation is CASSLGGSGNTIYF.